Included here is one T cell receptor beta chain sequence, with context. The CDR3 spans 13 residues. J was trimmed by 5 bases and V by 3 bases; bases with no gene match: 3. Per the germline V gene, CDR1 is SGHTA and CDR2 is FQGNSA. Time point indicated: newly diagnosed GD, antithyroid drugs for less than 3 months. Researchers made the TCR library from RNA that was extracted from PBMCs. The source of the sample is a study of regulatory T cells in long-lasting Graves disease. Building of the TCR beta libraries involved iRepertoire HTBI primers and Arm-PCR of CDR3 regions. TCRdb recomputed calls from the multiplex PCR reads with MiXCR, one row per CDR3 protein. The sample has hundreds of thousands of distinct CDR3 sequences, roughly 14% seen once. The same specimen was also included in a second study, on T cells in Graves' hyperthyroidism and ophthalmopathy.

This TCR derives from a man aged 25-45 years with Graves disease. The rearrangement uses TRBV7-2 and TRBJ1-2; 7 nucleotides match TRBD1. Sequencing used peripheral blood mononuclear cells (PBMCs), obtained at new diagnosis, from a patient treated with antithyroid drugs. The CDR3 is CASSLDRRYGYTF. For the CDR3, the DNA is TGTGCCAGCAGCTTGGACAGGAGATATGGCTACACCTTC.